Each of the 21 T cell receptor beta chains below was sequenced from the same sample in a study of T cells in Graves' hyperthyroidism and ophthalmopathy. TCR beta CDR3 regions were amplified from RNA. An initial round of RT-PCR targeting the TCR CDR3 relied on the HTBI primer set. TCRdb re-called the multiplex PCR reads through MiXCR, storing one row per CDR3 protein. The sample lists about 380,000 distinct CDR3 sequences, roughly 13% occurring once. What was sequenced was blood. The receptors originated from a woman in her fifties or sixties with Graves' hyperthyroidism.

The table lists this clonotype with many counts. The chain joins TRBV18 to TRBJ1-1; D is undetermined. The germline V and J ends were trimmed by 3 bases and 3 bases, with 8 bases remaining between them. CDR1 and CDR2 from the germline V gene are KGHSH and LQKENI. The CDR3 sequence is 13 residues long. Written as DNA, the CDR3 is TGTGCCAGCTCACCGAATGAGGACACTGAAGCTTTCTTT. It specifies CASSPNEDTEAFF.

This clonotype has ten or more counts. CDR3 amino acids: CASRKQGQTEAFF. Here the CDR3 DNA reads TGTGCCAGTCGGAAACAGGGGCAAACTGAAGCTTTCTTT. V and J are TRBV6-1 and TRBJ1-1; TRBD1 matches 7 bases. The V gene's germline CDR1 is MNHNS and CDR2 SASEGT. Germline trimming cut 9 bases from V and 5 bases from J; bases unmatched to any gene: 9. The CDR3 has 13 amino acids.

The chain recombines TRBV28 with TRBJ2-7; 7 nucleotides match TRBD1. This CDR3 contains 14 residues. CDR1 is MDHEN and CDR2 is SYDVKM in the germline V gene. Trimming removed 7 bases from V and 1 base from J; junction bases left unmatched: 7. The CDR3 region is CASTIRQGSYEQYF. CDR3 bases: TGTGCCAGCACGATCCGACAGGGTTCCTACGAGCAGTACTTC.

Ten or more counts support this clonotype. This chain joins TRBV6-1 and TRBJ2-1; D not certain. V shed 3 bases and J shed 0 bases, with 12 bases lying between them. Germline CDR1 and CDR2: MNHNS and SASEGT. The CDR3 consists of 16 residues. The CDR3 sequence: CASSDFSLSSYNEQFF. In DNA form, the CDR3 reads TGTGCCAGCAGTGATTTCTCCTTGAGCTCCTACAATGAGCAGTTCTTC.

This clonotype has a count of ten or more. The genes are TRBV2 and TRBJ2-4; 7 nucleotides line up with TRBD2. Germline assignment: CDR1 SNHLY and CDR2 FYNNEI. The V and J ends lost 9 bases and 7 bases, in that order; junction bases with no gene match: 6. The CDR3 is 12 amino acids. The CDR3: CASGLGANIQYF. In nucleotides, the CDR3 is TGTGCCAGTGGACTAGGTGCGAACATTCAGTACTTC.

V and J are TRBV28 and TRBJ1-5; D unresolved. The CDR3 is made up of 12 amino acids. CDR1 and CDR2 from the germline V gene are MDHEN and SYDVKM. Trimming took off 8 bases at V and 5 bases at J, with 10 bases between the two ends. CDR3 bases: TGTGCCAGCGAGGGTCGCGATCAGCCCCAGCATTTT. Translated: CASEGRDQPQHF.

This clonotype was observed many times. The chain uses TRBV10-1 and TRBJ2-7; 12 positions agree with TRBD1. V trimming: 3 bases; J trimming: 3 bases; junction bases outside the gene matches: 3. Germline assignment: CDR1 WNHNN and CDR2 SYGVQD (reference sequence). CDR3 length: 15 amino acids. The CDR3 region has the DNA TGCGCCAGCAGTGAAGGGACAGGGGGCTTCTACGAGCAGTACTTC. It translates to CASSEGTGGFYEQYF.

About this clonotype: A read error may account for a junction end that differs from germline. The V call is TRBV9, the J call TRBJ2-7, with D unclear. The CDR3 is 11 amino acids. The V gene's germline CDR1 is SGDLS and CDR2 YYNGEE. The CDR3 bases are TGTGCCAGCAGCCAGTCCTACAAGCAGTACTTC. Its protein is CASSQSYKQYF.

This clonotype has ten or more counts. The V gene is TRBV7-3, the J gene TRBJ2-7, with D possibly being TRBD1 (7 bases). The germline V gene encodes CDR1 SGHTA and CDR2 FQGTGA. The V gene lost 5 bases and the J gene lost 3 bases, with 14 bases spanning the gap. The length of the CDR3 is 14 residues. CDR3 nucleotide sequence: TGTGCCAGCAGCCCCCAGGGGGGACTCTACGAGCAGTACTTC. Translation: CASSPQGGLYEQYF.

This clonotype was picked up many times. This chain connects TRBV2 to TRBJ1-6; D is uncertain. CDR1 is SNHLY and CDR2 is FYNNEI in the germline V gene. V lost 7 bases to trimming and J lost 5 bases, with 15 bases between them. This CDR3 is 15 amino acids long. The CDR3 loop is CASTAMGFDNSPLHF. CDR3 DNA: TGTGCCAGCACCGCGATGGGGTTTGATAATTCACCCCTCCACTTT.

This clonotype was detected once. This sequence joins TRBV12-3 or TRBV12-4 and TRBJ1-4, with D unclear. Trimming removed 8 bases from V and 7 bases from J, with 14 bases in between. The CDR3 extends over 13 amino acids. This chain's CDR3 is CASGGDIAEKLFF. CDR3 DNA sequence: TGTGCCAGCGGCGGGGATATAGCTGAAAAACTGTTTTTT.

CDR3 region: CASSKGQIRETQFF. CDR3 coding DNA: TGTGCCAGCAGCAAGGGACAGATTCGTGAGACCCAGTTCTTC. This sequence joins TRBV28 and TRBJ2-1; 7 bases are a match to TRBD1. The CDR3 runs 14 residues. CDR1 is MDHEN and CDR2 is SYDVKM in the germline V gene. Unmatched junction bases numbered 15, after V lost 6 bases and J lost 13 bases. Drawing the rest from reference TRBV28 and TRBJ2-1, the complete variable domain is DVKVTQSSRYLVKRTGEKVFLECVQDMDHENMFWYRQDPGLGLRLIYFSYDVKMKEKGDIPEGYSVSREKKERFSLILESASTNQTSMYLCASSKGQIRETQFFGPGTRLTVL.

In its sample, this clonotype was seen many times. V and J are TRBV5-5 and TRBJ2-7; TRBD2 matches 15 bases. V dropped 3 bases and J dropped 6; count of bases not matched to a gene: 7. There are 16 residues in the CDR3. The V gene's germline CDR1 is SGHKS and CDR2 YYEKEE (reference sequence). CDR3 coding DNA: TGTGCCAGCAGCTCCACCGGGACTAGCGGGAGGATCGAGCAGTACTTC. As protein: CASSSTGTSGRIEQYF.

This clonotype was counted ten times or more. The chain combines TRBV27 with TRBJ2-1; TRBD2 matches 10 bases. Germline CDR1 reads MNHEY; CDR2 reads SMNVEV (reference sequence). The J segment lost 5 bases and the V segment lost 1 base, leaving 14 bases of the junction unmatched. CDR3 length equals 19 residues. CDR3 region: CASSLWASGSVSVHNEQFF. In nucleotides, the CDR3 is TGTGCCAGCAGTTTATGGGCTAGCGGGAGTGTCAGTGTCCACAATGAGCAGTTCTTC.

The chain uses TRBV6-1 and TRBJ2-7, with D tentatively TRBD2 (5 bases). Per the germline V gene, CDR1 is MNHNS and CDR2 is SASEGT. V gave up 8 bases and J gave up 1 base, with 18 bases separating them. The CDR3 runs to 15 residues. CDR3 sequence reads: CASVRSGSLSYEQYF. DNA for the CDR3: TGTGCCAGCGTGAGGAGCGGAAGCCTATCCTACGAGCAGTACTTC.

This clonotype has only a few counts. The DNA for the CDR3 is TGTGCCATCAGTGAACAGGGTGCAGGTACGCAGTATTTT. Encoded protein: CAISEQGAGTQYF. This chain connects TRBV10-3 to TRBJ2-3; D is possibly TRBD1 (6 bases). CDR3 length: 13 residues. In germline, CDR1 is ENHRY, CDR2 SYGVKD. Trimming shortened V by 3 bases and J by 8 bases, and 12 bases separated the two germline ends.

This clonotype was found once. This chain connects TRBV2 to TRBJ2-7, with D possibly being TRBD1 (7 bases). The CDR3 runs to 15 residues. Looked up from germline, CDR1 is SNHLY and CDR2 is FYNNEI. The ends were cut back, 6 bases at V and 3 bases at J, with 18 bases in the middle. The CDR3 DNA sequence: TGTGCCAGCAGGGAGGGGGCCATATCATTCTACGAGCAGTACTTC. This sequence encodes CASREGAISFYEQYF.

This clonotype was seen repeatedly, ten times or more. The gene calls are TRBV11-2 and TRBJ1-1; 7 bases are a match to TRBD1. The V gene's germline CDR1 is SGHAT and CDR2 FQNNGV. The CDR3 is 14 residues long. V lost 4 bases, J lost 7 bases, and 9 bases stayed unmatched. The CDR3 loop reads CASSSIRGRVEAFF. CDR3 in DNA: TGTGCCAGCAGCTCAATAAGGGGGCGCGTTGAAGCTTTCTTT.

Many counts were recorded for this clonotype. J is TRBJ2-7 and V is TRBV20-1; 11 bases map to TRBD1. Germline-derived CDR1 and CDR2 are DFQATT and SNEGSKA (reference sequence). V shed 4 bases and J 6 bases; nucleotides not matched to a gene: 5. The CDR3 has 13 amino acids. In DNA form, the CDR3 reads TGCAGTGCTACCCCCGGGACAGGGGGCGAGCAGTACTTC. Translated, it gives CSATPGTGGEQYF.

This clonotype was recorded many times. The chain is built from TRBV20-1 and TRBJ2-7, with TRBD1 matching 10 bases. The CDR3 spans 16 residues. After removal of 4 bases from V and 1 base from J, the junction contained 10 bases not matched to a gene. Germline lookup yields CDR1 DFQATT and CDR2 SNEGSKA (reference sequence). CDR3 residues: CSATPGQGTKSYEQYF. The CDR3 DNA reads TGCAGTGCTACACCGGGACAGGGGACAAAATCCTACGAGCAGTACTTC.

This clonotype occurred many times. The chain joins TRBV20-1 to TRBJ2-5; 8 nucleotides align to TRBD2. The V gene's germline CDR1 is DFQATT and CDR2 SNEGSKA (reference sequence). J was trimmed by 2 bases and V by 8 bases; bases with no gene match: 10. The CDR3 sequence is 14 residues long. The CDR3 loop is CSLPGLVIQETQYF. CDR3 DNA: TGCAGTTTACCGGGACTAGTGATTCAAGAGACCCAGTACTTC.